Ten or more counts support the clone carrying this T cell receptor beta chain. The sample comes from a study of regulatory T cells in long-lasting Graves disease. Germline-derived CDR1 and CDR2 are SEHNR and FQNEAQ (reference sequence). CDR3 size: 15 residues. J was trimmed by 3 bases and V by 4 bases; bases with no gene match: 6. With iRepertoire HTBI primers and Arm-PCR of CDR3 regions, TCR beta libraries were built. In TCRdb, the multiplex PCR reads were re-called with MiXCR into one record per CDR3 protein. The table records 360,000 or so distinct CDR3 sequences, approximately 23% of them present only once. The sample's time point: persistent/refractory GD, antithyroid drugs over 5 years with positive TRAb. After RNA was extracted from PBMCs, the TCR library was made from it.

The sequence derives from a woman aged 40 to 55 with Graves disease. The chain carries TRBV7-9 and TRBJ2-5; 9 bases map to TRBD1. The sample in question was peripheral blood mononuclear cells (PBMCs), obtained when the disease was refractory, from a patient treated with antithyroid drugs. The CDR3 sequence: CASSSGDRVEETQYF. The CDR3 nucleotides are TGTGCCAGCAGCTCCGGGGACAGGGTGGAAGAGACCCAGTACTTC. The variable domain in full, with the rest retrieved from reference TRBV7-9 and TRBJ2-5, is DTGVSQNPRHKITKRGQNVTFRCDPISEHNRLYWYRQTLGQGPEFLTYFQNEAQLEKSRLLSDRFSAERPKGSFSTLEIQRTEQGDSAMYLCASSSGDRVEETQYFGPGTRLLVL.